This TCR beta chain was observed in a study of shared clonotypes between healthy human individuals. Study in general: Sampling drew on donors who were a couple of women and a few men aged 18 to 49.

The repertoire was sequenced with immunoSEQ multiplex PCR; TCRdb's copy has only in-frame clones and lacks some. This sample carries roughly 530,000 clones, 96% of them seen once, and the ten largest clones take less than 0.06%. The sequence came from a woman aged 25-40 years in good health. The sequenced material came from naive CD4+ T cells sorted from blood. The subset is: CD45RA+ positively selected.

The CDR3 spells CASRGRVLNEQYF. The CDR3 coding sequence is TGTGCCAGCAGGGGACGGGTTTTAAACGAGCAGTACTTC. J is TRBJ2-7 and V is TRBV6-6, with D perhaps assigned TRBD1 or TRBD2 (5 bases each). Trimming pared 6 bases from V and 5 bases from J, leaving 14 bases between. Germline assignment: CDR1 MNHNY and CDR2 SVGAGI (reference sequence). The CDR3 runs to 13 residues.